This TCR beta chain was sequenced during a study of Graves' ophthalmopathy and Graves' hyperthyroidism. The PBMCs had their origin in 7.5 to 10 ml of fresh peripheral blood. Whole-study findings and limits: Researchers report that a 13-signature model separated ophthalmopathy from stable hyperthyroidism, posting about 87% sensitivity and roughly 81% specificity.

RNA transcripts served as template for amplifying TCR beta CDR3 sequences. First-round RT-PCR relied on HTBI primers, and a second-round multiplex PCR came next. TCRdb independently ran MiXCR on the multiplex PCR reads; one entry per CDR3 protein. The sample carries 200,000 to 250,000 distinct CDR3 sequences, under 30% recorded once. Germline values: CDR1 MDHEN, CDR2 SYDVKM. The V gene end was trimmed by 2 bases and the J gene end by 6 bases; junction bases not matched to a gene: 4. The CDR3 sequence is 14 residues long. Worth noting for this clonotype: Its matching antigen is unknown.

The chain has TRBV28 and TRBJ2-5, with 9 nucleotides matching TRBD2. Sequences were obtained from peripheral blood. This TCR came from a man aged 50 to 60 with Graves' ophthalmopathy. The CDR3 protein is CASSLGLATKTQYF. The CDR3 DNA reads as TGTGCCAGCAGTTTAGGACTAGCGACGAAGACCCAGTACTTC.